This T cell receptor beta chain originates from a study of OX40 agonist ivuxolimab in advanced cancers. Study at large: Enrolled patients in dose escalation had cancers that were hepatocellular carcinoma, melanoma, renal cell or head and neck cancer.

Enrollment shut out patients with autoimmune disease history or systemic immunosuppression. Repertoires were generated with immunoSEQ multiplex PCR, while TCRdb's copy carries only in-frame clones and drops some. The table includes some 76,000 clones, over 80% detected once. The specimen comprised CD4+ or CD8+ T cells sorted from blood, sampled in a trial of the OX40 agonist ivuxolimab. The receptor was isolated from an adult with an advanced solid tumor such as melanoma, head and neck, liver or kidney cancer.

The CDR3 DNA is TGTGCCAGCAGCCCGATCCCCCCGATGACGGGACTATATTTT. This encodes CASSPIPPMTGLYF. The V call is TRBV7-2, the J call TRBJ1-3, with D possibly being TRBD1 (5 bases). The CDR3 is made up of 14 amino acids. Per germline, CDR1 SGHTA and CDR2 FQGNSA. Trimming removed 5 bases at V and 14 bases at J, with 22 bases between.